The 18 T cell receptor beta chains below were found in one sample sequenced in a study of cytomegalovirus exposure and HLA in healthy donors. 60 Vbeta and 13 Jbeta primers were used in PCR. Generated by immunoSEQ multiplex PCR, the TCRdb table keeps only in-frame clones and is missing some. The table includes fewer than 250,000 clones, roughly four fifths detected once. Sequencing was performed on PBMCs. These receptors were collected from a woman in her 30s in good health and CMV-seropositive.

Details on this clone: An end of the junction differs from the germline gene, which may be a read error. The chain combines TRBV18 with TRBJ2-7; 9 nucleotides line up with TRBD2. The CDR3 consists of 17 residues. Germline assignment: CDR1 KGHSH and CDR2 LQKENI. This chain's CDR3 is CASSEIWLAGPSSEQYF. For the CDR3, the DNA is TGTGCCAGCTCAGAGATATGGCTAGCGGGACCCTCCTCCGAGCAGTACTTC. Full variable domain (outside the CDR3, taken from reference TRBV18 and TRBJ2-7): NAGVMQNPRHLVRRRGQEARLRCSPMKGHSHVYWYRQLPEEGLKFMVYLQKENIIDESGMPKERFSAEFPKEGPSILRIQQVVRGDSAAYFCASSEIWLAGPSSEQYFGPGTRLTVT.

The rearrangement uses TRBV5-1 and TRBJ2-1; a possible D gene is TRBD2 (6 bases). In germline, CDR1 is SGHRS, CDR2 YFSETQ. The CDR3 extends over 15 amino acids. V was clipped by 2 bases and J by 5 bases, with 14 bases between them. CDR3 amino acids: CASSLRRERDNEQFF. CDR3 in DNA: TGCGCCAGCAGCTTAAGGAGGGAGCGGGACAATGAGCAGTTCTTC.

The J gene is TRBJ1-5, the V gene TRBV27, with 9 bases matching TRBD1. This CDR3 contains 14 residues. Losses at the gene ends were 4 bases for V and 6 bases for J; bases not matched to a gene: 4. In germline, CDR1 is MNHEY, CDR2 SMNVEV (reference sequence). This CDR3 is CASSWTGDSQPQHF. DNA of the CDR3: TGTGCCAGCAGTTGGACAGGGGACTCTCAGCCCCAGCATTTT.

Only a few counts were recorded for this clone. V usage is TRBV5-1 and J usage is TRBJ2-6; tentative D call: TRBD2 (5 bases). Trimming left V 4 bases short and J 4 bases short, with 15 bases between. Germline values: CDR1 SGHRS, CDR2 YFSETQ. This CDR3 is 16 amino acids long. Written as DNA, the CDR3 is TGCGCCAGCAGCCAGTTCACCGGGGTAGGGGCCAACGTCCTGACTTTC. This codes for CASSQFTGVGANVLTF. Using reference TRBV5-1 and TRBJ2-6 for the parts outside the CDR3, the full variable domain is KAGVTQTPRYLIKTRGQQVTLSCSPISGHRSVSWYQQTPGQGLQFLFEYFSETQRNKGNFPGRFSGRQFSNSRSEMNVSTLELGDSALYLCASSQFTGVGANVLTFGAGSRLTVL.

This chain connects TRBV28 to TRBJ1-2, with 8 positions matching TRBD1. With 4 bases clipped from V and 4 bases from J, the junction kept 11 bases outside the gene matches. The CDR3 contains 16 residues. The germline V gene encodes CDR1 MDHEN and CDR2 SYDVKM. Written as DNA, the CDR3 is TGTGCCAGCAGTTCCCCGACCGGGACAGGCCCCTATGGCTACACCTTC. Translating gives CASSSPTGTGPYGYTF.

The chain uses TRBV28 and TRBJ1-5; D may be TRBD1 (6 bases). Germline V gives CDR1 MDHEN, CDR2 SYDVKM. Trimming removed 7 bases at V and 11 bases at J, with 21 bases between. The CDR3 totals 14 residues. As DNA, the CDR3 is TGTGCCAGCACCTTTGACAGGTCTCTTATTGCCCAGCATTTT. Its translation is CASTFDRSLIAQHF.

The sample holds one count of this clone. The gene calls are TRBV10-3 and TRBJ2-3; 13 bases are a match to TRBD2. The CDR3 is 18 residues long. After removal of 0 bases from V and 0 bases from J, the junction contained 3 bases not matched to a gene. Germline values: CDR1 ENHRY, CDR2 SYGVKD. CDR3 DNA sequence: TGTGCCATCAGTGAGTCCGGGACTAGCGGGACTAGCACAGATACGCAGTATTTT. This sequence encodes CAISESGTSGTSTDTQYF.

This chain joins TRBV23-1 and TRBJ2-6; maybe TRBD2 (5 bases). TRBV23-1 is labeled an ORF, and its function is uncertain. V was pared by 2 bases and J by 4 bases, with 24 bases between. The CDR3 consists of 20 residues. CDR3: CASSQGLSALSLGGANVLTF. The CDR3 nucleotides are TGCGCCAGCAGTCAAGGACTGTCGGCTCTCAGTTTGGGGGGGGCCAACGTCCTGACTTTC.

About this clone itself: This sample also contains other DNA sequences that code for the same CDR3. The J gene is TRBJ2-1, the V gene TRBV7-2; TRBD2 aligns across 8 bases. The CDR3 is made up of 15 amino acids. Germline CDR1 is SGHTA and CDR2 is FQGNSA. The V and J ends lost 3 bases and 10 bases, in that order; junction bases with no gene match: 11. The CDR3 reads CASSFGLAGGYEQFF. Here the CDR3 DNA reads TGTGCCAGCAGCTTTGGACTAGCTGGTGGCTACGAGCAGTTCTTC.

In DNA, the CDR3 is TGTGCCAGCAGTGAGACAGGGACCCGTCAGCCCCAGCATTTT. It encodes CASSETGTRQPQHF. The chain recombines TRBV6-5 with TRBJ1-5; 7 bases fit TRBD1. The CDR3 length is 14 residues. J lost 6 bases, V lost 5 bases, and 7 bases had no gene match. CDR1 is MNHEY, CDR2 SVGAGI, per germline.

The gene calls are TRBV28 and TRBJ2-7; 10 bases are shared with TRBD1. From germline, CDR1 is MDHEN and CDR2 SYDVKM. This CDR3 has 14 amino acids. Losses at the gene ends were 3 bases for V and 2 bases for J; bases not matched to a gene: 1. CDR3 in amino acids: CASSFDRGPYEQYF. The DNA of the CDR3 is TGTGCCAGCAGTTTTGACAGGGGGCCCTACGAGCAGTACTTC.

This clone was counted a few times. V and J are TRBV19 and TRBJ2-2; D remains unclear. Germline CDR1 LNHDA, CDR2 SQIVND (reference sequence). The CDR3 runs to 11 residues. Trimming cost V 4 bases and J 8 bases, with 5 bases left between them. The CDR3 here is CASSTAGELFF. The CDR3 DNA reads TGTGCCAGTAGTACTGCGGGGGAGCTGTTTTTT.

This chain connects TRBV28 to TRBJ1-5, with D possibly TRBD1 on 6 matching bases. The CDR3 is 15 amino acids. Germline V gene sequence: CDR1 MDHEN, CDR2 SYDVKM. The V end was cut by 7 bases, the J end by 1 base, with 14 bases between. CDR3 sequence: CASKRGGGSNQPQHF. As DNA, the CDR3 is TGTGCCAGCAAAAGGGGGGGAGGGAGCAATCAGCCCCAGCATTTT. Using reference TRBV28 and TRBJ1-5 for the parts outside the CDR3, the full variable domain is DVKVTQSSRYLVKRTGEKVFLECVQDMDHENMFWYRQDPGLGLRLIYFSYDVKMKEKGDIPEGYSVSREKKERFSLILESASTNQTSMYLCASKRGGGSNQPQHFGDGTRLSIL.

This rearrangement joins TRBV29-1 to TRBJ1-1, with a weak D call TRBD1 (6 bases). The CDR3 contains 14 residues. The germline V and J ends were trimmed by 7 bases and 4 bases, with 19 bases remaining between them. Germline V CDR1 and CDR2: SQVTM, ANQGSEA. CDR3 DNA sequence: TGCAGCGCTTCTCCTGGGGGGGCGGGCACTGAAGCTTTCTTT. Its translation: CSASPGGAGTEAFF.

This clone showed up just once. Other nucleotide sequences in the sample specify the same CDR3. The rearrangement uses TRBV11-2 and TRBJ2-3; 7 bases are shared with TRBD1. The germline CDR1 and CDR2 sequences are SGHAT and FQNNGV. The V and J ends lost 3 bases and 7 bases, in that order; junction bases with no gene match: 13. This CDR3 comprises 16 residues. Here the CDR3 reads CASSLSGQLGVHTQYF. Written as DNA, the CDR3 is TGTGCCAGCAGCTTGTCGGGACAGCTAGGGGTGCATACGCAGTATTTT. Full variable domain (outside the CDR3, taken from reference TRBV11-2 and TRBJ2-3): EAGVAQSPRYKIIEKRQSVAFWCNPISGHATLYWYQQILGQGPKLLIQFQNNGVVDDSQLPKDRFSAERLKGVDSTLKIQPAKLEDSAVYLCASSLSGQLGVHTQYFGPGTRLTVL.

The J gene is TRBJ2-1, the V gene TRBV2, with 9 bases that match TRBD2. The CDR3 spans 17 residues. Germline loops: CDR1 SNHLY, CDR2 FYNNEI. The V and J ends lost 0 bases and 8 bases, in that order; junction bases with no gene match: 11. The CDR3 sequence is CASSEAGGRAFRHEQFF. The CDR3 DNA follows: TGTGCCAGCAGTGAAGCGGGCGGGAGGGCCTTTCGGCATGAGCAGTTCTTC. The whole variable domain, filled in from reference TRBV2 and TRBJ2-1, reads EPEVTQTPSHQVTQMGQEVILRCVPISNHLYFYWYRQILGQKVEFLVSFYNNEISEKSEIFDDQFSVERPDGSNFTLKIRSTKLEDSAMYFCASSEAGGRAFRHEQFFGPGTRLTVL.

The genes are TRBV5-1 and TRBJ1-2, with 7 bases aligning to TRBD1. Germline CDR1 reads SGHRS; CDR2 reads YFSETQ. The length of the CDR3 is 14 residues. Losses at the gene ends were 0 bases for V and 9 bases for J; bases not matched to a gene: 8. For the CDR3, the DNA is TGCGCCAGCAGCTTGGGACAAGGGGGCGCAAGCTACACCTTC. The encoded protein is CASSLGQGGASYTF.

This chain links TRBV27 with TRBJ2-7, with 12 bases aligning to TRBD1. The CDR3 covers 14 residues. J was trimmed by 6 bases and V by 5 bases; bases with no gene match: 5. CDR1 MNHEY and CDR2 SMNVEV come from the germline V gene (reference sequence). The CDR3 region is CASSLRDRGREQYF. The CDR3 nucleotides read TGTGCCAGCAGTCTCCGGGACAGGGGGCGCGAGCAGTACTTC.